This TCR beta chain was sequenced for a study of blood T cell repertoires in COVID-19. Germline trimming cut 3 bases from V and 6 bases from J; bases unmatched to any gene: 12. Germline CDR1 is SGHRS and CDR2 is YFSETQ. This CDR3 is built from 17 residues. Here immunoSEQ multiplex PCR was the method, and the copy in TCRdb shows in-frame clones only, minus some. The table lists about 280,000 clones, 85% of them singletons. V gene TRBV5-1 combines with J gene TRBJ2-1; 10 bases agree with TRBD2. The sequenced sample was PBMCs or T cells enriched from blood (not recorded which). The TCR comes from a woman aged 50 to 60 who had recovered from COVID-19. The CDR3 region is CASSSWTSGRSGNEQFF. The CDR3, as DNA: TGCGCCAGCAGCTCATGGACTAGCGGACGTTCCGGCAATGAGCAGTTCTTC.